This TCR beta chain was sequenced in a study of beta chain features in type 1 diabetes. All of the isolated RNA was reverse transcribed, so expressed TCRB transcripts were sequenced. Data came from immunoSEQ multiplex PCR; TCRdb stores just in-frame clones and leaves some out. The sample gives some 6,000 clones, roughly 70% of which show up once; 2% to 2.5% is in the top ten. CDR1 and CDR2 (germline): WSHSY, SAAADI. V shed 4 bases and J shed 4 bases, with 22 bases lying between them. This CDR3 has 17 residues. The TCR originated in a man aged 18 to 30 in good health. The V and J genes are TRBV10-2 and TRBJ1-2; no reliable D call. The sequenced sample consisted of Tregs from blood. Written as DNA, the CDR3 is TGCGCCAGCAGTGGCCCATCCGCTTCTAGAAAGACCTATGGCTACACCTTC. Residues: CASSGPSASRKTYGYTF.